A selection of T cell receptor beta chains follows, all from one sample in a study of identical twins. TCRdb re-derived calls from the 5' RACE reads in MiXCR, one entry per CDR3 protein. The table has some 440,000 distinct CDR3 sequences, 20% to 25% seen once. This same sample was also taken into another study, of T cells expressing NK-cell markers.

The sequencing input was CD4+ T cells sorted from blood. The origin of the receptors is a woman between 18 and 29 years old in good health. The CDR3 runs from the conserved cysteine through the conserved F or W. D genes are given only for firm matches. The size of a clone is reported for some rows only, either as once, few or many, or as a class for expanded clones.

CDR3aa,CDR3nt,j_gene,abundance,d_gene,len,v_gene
CAAGETGANVLTF,TGTGCCGCGGGGGAAACTGGGGCCAACGTCCTGACTTTC,TRBJ2-6,few,TRBD2,13,TRBV10-3
CSADLVLLPEETQYF,TGCAGTGCTGACCTGGTCCTACTACCAGAAGAGACCCAGTACTTC,TRBJ2-5,.,.,15,TRBV20-1
CASSSLRPYEQYF,TGTGCCAGCAGTTCCCTACGGCCCTACGAGCAGTACTTC,TRBJ2-7,few,.,13,TRBV6-2/TRBV6-3
CASRYRGLGTLDTIYF,TGTGCCAGCAGATACAGGGGTTTGGGAACGTTGGACACCATATATTTT,TRBJ1-3,few,TRBD1,16,TRBV12-3/TRBV12-4
CASSRREGTEAFF,TGCGCCAGCAGCCGCAGGGAGGGCACTGAAGCTTTCTTT,TRBJ1-1,many,.,13,TRBV4-3
CASSPDAETQYF,TGTGCCAGCAGCCCTGACGCGGAGACCCAGTACTTC,TRBJ2-5,.,.,12,TRBV7-9
CASSFYGTRTDTQYF,TGTGCCAGCAGTTTTTACGGGACTCGCACAGATACGCAGTATTTT,TRBJ2-3,.,.,15,TRBV12-3/TRBV12-4
CASSQGGGAGNEQFF,TGTGCCAGCAGCCAAGGCGGGGGGGCCGGGAATGAGCAGTTCTTC,TRBJ2-1,few,TRBD2,15,TRBV3-1
CSVSDRSVNTGELFF,TGCAGCGTTTCCGACAGGTCGGTCAACACCGGGGAGCTGTTTTTT,TRBJ2-2,.,.,15,TRBV29-1
CASSFNPANEQFF,TGCGCCAGCAGCTTTAACCCTGCAAATGAGCAGTTCTTC,TRBJ2-1,.,.,13,TRBV5-1
CASSERGAETQYF,TGTGCCAGCAGCGAGAGAGGTGCGGAGACCCAGTACTTC,TRBJ2-5,.,.,13,TRBV9
CSAGSGVEAFF,TGCAGTGCTGGTTCAGGGGTGGAAGCTTTCTTT,TRBJ1-1,.,.,11,TRBV20-1
CASSSTSGGDEQFF,TGTGCCAGCAGCTCGACTAGCGGGGGCGATGAGCAGTTCTTC,TRBJ2-1,.,TRBD2,14,TRBV7-3
CASSFSSGYPSGANVLTF,TGTGCCAGCAGTTTCAGTTCAGGGTACCCCTCTGGGGCCAACGTCCTGACTTTC,TRBJ2-6,few,.,18,TRBV12-3/TRBV12-4
CASSLDGGQPKKGF,TGTGCCAGCAGCTTAGATGGCGGACAGCCAAAGAAGGGCTTC,TRBJ2-7,few,.,14,TRBV7-2
CASSFKPGTEAFF,TGTGCCAGCAGTTTCAAACCCGGGACTGAAGCTTTCTTT,TRBJ1-1,.,.,13,TRBV12-3/TRBV12-4
CSASPSGSYEQYF,TGCAGTGCTAGCCCTAGCGGAAGTTACGAGCAGTACTTC,TRBJ2-7,.,TRBD2,13,TRBV20-1
CASSRGGYTLEQFF,TGTGCCAGCAGCCGCGGGGGATATACACTTGAGCAGTTCTTC,TRBJ2-1,.,TRBD2,14,TRBV3-1
CSAREGGWVSYEQYF,TGCAGTGCTAGAGAAGGTGGCTGGGTCTCCTACGAGCAGTACTTC,TRBJ2-7,few,.,15,TRBV20-1
CAISEGRGEQFF,TGTGCCATCAGTGAGGGTCGGGGTGAGCAGTTCTTC,TRBJ2-1,few,.,12,TRBV10-3
CASSQEFRGEQYF,TGTGCCAGCAGCCAAGAGTTCCGTGGGGAGCAGTACTTC,TRBJ2-7,few,.,13,TRBV3-1
CASSFAPGRVYPELSYEQYF,TGTGCCAGCAGTTTCGCTCCGGGACGCGTCTACCCGGAGTTGTCCTACGAGCAGTACTTC,TRBJ2-7,few,.,20,TRBV6-2/TRBV6-3
CATSRDTAGTGELFF,TGTGCCACCAGCAGAGACACGGCGGGCACCGGGGAGCTGTTTTTT,TRBJ2-2,few,.,15,TRBV15
CASSSTGGTYNEQFF,TGTGCCAGCAGTTCCACAGGGGGAACCTACAATGAGCAGTTCTTC,TRBJ2-1,.,TRBD1,15,TRBV6-5
CASTFGKGVSEAFF,TGTGCCAGCACTTTTGGAAAGGGGGTTTCTGAAGCTTTCTTT,TRBJ1-1,.,.,14,TRBV5-4